The next 4 T cell receptor beta chains were all read from a single sample in a study of graft-versus-host responses after intestinal transplantation. Sequencing used immunoSEQ multiplex PCR; TCRdb keeps in-frame clones, though not all of them. The data contain roughly 9,000 clones, around 33% of them seen just once; the ten biggest clones take up about 5%. The sample in question was alloreactive CD4+ T cells from a mixed lymphocyte reaction culture, obtained before intestinal transplant. This sample's subset: CFSE-low proliferating T cells sorted from roughly six-day pre-transplant mixed lymphocyte reaction (GvH or HvG direction). All receptors come from a human patient who received an intestinal transplant.

The J gene is TRBJ2-3, the V gene TRBV2; possibly TRBD2 for D (5 bases). Per germline, CDR1 SNHLY and CDR2 FYNNEI. The CDR3 runs to 12 residues. The ends were cut back, 5 bases at V and 10 bases at J, with 13 bases in the middle. In nucleotides, the CDR3 is TGTGCCAGCAGTAAACCCCGGGGTGCGCAGTATTTT. This translates into CASSKPRGAQYF. Full variable domain (outside the CDR3, taken from reference TRBV2 and TRBJ2-3): EPEVTQTPSHQVTQMGQEVILRCVPISNHLYFYWYRQILGQKVEFLVSFYNNEISEKSEIFDDQFSVERPDGSNFTLKIRSTKLEDSAMYFCASSKPRGAQYFGPGTRLTVL.

A note on this clone: The sample contains more than one DNA sequence encoding this CDR3. This chain uses TRBV6-5 with TRBJ1-2; TRBD1 aligns across 8 bases. The CDR3 is made up of 14 amino acids. Looked up from germline, CDR1 is MNHEY and CDR2 is SVGAGI. After removal of 9 bases from V and 2 bases from J, the junction contained 8 bases not matched to a gene. CDR3 amino acids: CASRRTGLNYGYTF. The CDR3, as DNA: TGTGCCAGTCGAAGGACAGGGCTCAACTATGGCTACACCTTC.

This clone was seen a few times. This chain joins TRBV11-2 and TRBJ2-1; 7 bases align to TRBD2. The CDR3 totals 15 residues. The ends lost 5 bases at V and 6 bases at J; junction bases unmatched: 10. Germline CDR1 and CDR2: SGHAT and FQNNGV. The CDR3: CASSPTRGSGNEQFF. The DNA of the CDR3 is TGTGCCAGCAGCCCTACGCGCGGGAGTGGCAATGAGCAGTTCTTC.

This clone was seen a few times. This rearrangement joins TRBV11-3 to TRBJ2-2, with 12 bases identical to TRBD2. Germline lookup yields CDR1 SGHNT and CDR2 YENEEA. The CDR3 is 14 residues long. The junction had 4 bases not matched to a gene; V was cut back by 8 bases and J by 6 bases. The CDR3 DNA sequence: TGTGCCAGCGGGTCTAGCGGGAGGGCCGGGGAGCTGTTTTTT. It translates to CASGSSGRAGELFF. Together with reference TRBV11-3 and TRBJ2-2, the CDR3 gives the full variable domain: EAGVVQSPRYKIIEKKQPVAFWCNPISGHNTLYWYLQNLGQGPELLIRYENEEAVDDSQLPKDRFSAERLKGVDSTLKIQPAELGDSAVYLCASGSSGRAGELFFGEGSRLTVL.